Presented here are 19 T cell receptor beta chains from one specimen sequenced in a study of beta chain features in type 1 diabetes. Expressed TCRB transcripts were sequenced because the isolated RNA had all been reverse transcribed beforehand. Only in-frame clones appear in the TCRdb table, and some are missing; sequencing was by immunoSEQ multiplex PCR. The sample holds about 740,000 clones, roughly 13% seen once. Study results and caveats: Type 1 diabetes patients had TCRB CDR3s that were shorter (moderately but significantly so) in all four CD4+ subsets.

No antigen has been assigned to these receptors. Sequencing used naive CD4+ T cells from blood. The receptors originated from a man aged 18 to 30 with type 1 diabetes.

As to this clone: This sample includes further DNA sequences coding for the same CDR3. This chain connects TRBV29-1 to TRBJ2-2; 9 bases are shared with TRBD2. V lost 6 bases to trimming and J lost 3 bases; unmatched junction nucleotides: 5. Germline V gene data show CDR1 as SQVTM and CDR2 as ANQGSEA. The CDR3 has 14 residues. CDR3 coding DNA: TGCAGCGTCAGTAGCGGGGGTTACACCGGGGAGCTGTTTTTT. Protein sequence: CSVSSGGYTGELFF.

This clone was observed a handful of times. The genes are TRBV29-1 and TRBJ1-1; 10 nucleotides align to TRBD1. Trimming took 4 bases from V and 4 from J; bases not matched to a gene: 3. This CDR3 contains 13 residues. Germline V gene data show CDR1 as SQVTM and CDR2 as ANQGSEA. For the CDR3, the DNA is TGCAGCGTTGCCGACAGGGGGCTCACTGAAGCTTTCTTT. It is translated as CSVADRGLTEAFF.

The V call is TRBV7-2, the J call TRBJ1-1; no firm D call. This CDR3 has 15 residues. The germline gives CDR1 SGHTA, CDR2 FQGNSA. Trimming stripped 1 base from V and 4 bases from J, with 13 bases between. The CDR3 DNA sequence: TGTGCCAGCAGCTTAGAAACCCATCGGGTCACTGAAGCTTTCTTT. Its translation: CASSLETHRVTEAFF. Based on the CDR3 plus reference TRBV7-2 and TRBJ1-1, the full variable domain is GAGVSQSPSNKVTEKGKDVELRCDPISGHTALYWYRQSLGQGLEFLIYFQGNSAPDKSGLPSDRFSAERTGGSVSTLTIQRTQQEDSAVYLCASSLETHRVTEAFFGQGTRLTVV.

V and J are TRBV6-5 and TRBJ1-1; D gene ambiguous. V lost 4 bases to trimming and J lost 1 base, with 16 bases between them. The CDR3 covers 16 residues. Germline V CDR1 and CDR2: MNHEY, SVGAGI. In DNA, the CDR3 is TGTGCCAGCAGTTCTGTGGTCGGCAGCGAGAACACTGAAGCTTTCTTT. Translated, it gives CASSSVVGSENTEAFF.

The genes are TRBV15 and TRBJ1-2; TRBD1 might be the D (5 bases). The ends were cut back, 5 bases at V and 0 bases at J, with 13 bases in the middle. CDR1 is LNHNV, CDR2 YYDKDF, per germline (reference sequence). This CDR3 has 15 residues. The CDR3 region is CATSGDRTANYGYTF. CDR3 DNA: TGTGCCACCAGCGGGGACCGGACTGCTAACTATGGCTACACCTTC. Drawing the rest from reference TRBV15 and TRBJ1-2, the complete variable domain is DAMVIQNPRYQVTQFGKPVTLSCSQTLNHNVMYWYQQKSSQAPKLLFHYYDKDFNNEADTPDNFQSRRPNTSFCFLDIRSPGLGDTAMYLCATSGDRTANYGYTFGSGTRLTVV.

About this clone itself: The identical CDR3 is also encoded by other nucleotide sequences in the sample. V and J are TRBV6-5 and TRBJ1-6, with D perhaps matching TRBD1 (6 bases). This CDR3 spans 13 amino acids. V was shortened by 6 bases and J by 7 bases, with 10 bases between the two germline ends. Germline V CDR1 and CDR2: MNHEY, SVGAGI. CDR3 in amino acids: CASSGQSNSPLHF. In nucleotides, the CDR3 is TGTGCCAGCAGCGGACAGTCGAATTCACCCCTCCACTTT.

This clone was counted between two and nine times. The rearrangement uses TRBV6-1 and TRBJ1-5; TRBD1 matches 8 bases. This CDR3 region has 15 residues. The V gene's germline CDR1 is MNHNS and CDR2 SASEGT. V shed 6 bases, J shed 1 base, and the junction held 5 bases outside the gene matches. DNA of the CDR3: TGTGCCAGCAGCCGGACAGGGAGAAGCAATCAGCCCCAGCATTTT. Its translation: CASSRTGRSNQPQHF.

The chain links TRBV10-3 to TRBJ1-2; 10 nucleotides line up with TRBD1. Germline CDR1 is ENHRY and CDR2 is SYGVKD. This CDR3 contains 15 residues. Germline trimming cut 7 bases from V and 2 bases from J; bases unmatched to any gene: 7. CDR3 region: CAITGGDRGNYGYTF. For the CDR3, the DNA is TGTGCCATCACCGGCGGGGACAGGGGAAACTATGGCTACACCTTC.

This clone was detected only a few times. This rearrangement joins TRBV6-5 to TRBJ1-1; 9 bases are shared with TRBD1. CDR1 and CDR2 from the germline V gene are MNHEY and SVGAGI. The CDR3 length is 14 residues. Trimming cost V 2 bases and J 10 bases; bases outside gene matches: 8. This chain's CDR3 is CASSYGTGQGGAFF. The CDR3 nucleotides read TGTGCCAGCAGTTACGGGACAGGGCAAGGTGGAGCTTTCTTT.

This clone was counted between two and nine times. The sample has other DNA sequences that encode this CDR3 too. V and J are TRBV15 and TRBJ1-3; D is unresolved. The germline V gene encodes CDR1 LNHNV and CDR2 YYDKDF (reference sequence). The CDR3 is 13 amino acids. V was trimmed by 0 bases and J by 4 bases, leaving 4 bases between them. The CDR3 loop reads CATSRDSGNTIYF. The CDR3 region has the DNA TGTGCCACCAGCAGAGATTCAGGAAACACCATATATTTT.

This clone was seen only a few times. Distinct nucleotide sequences in the sample also encode this CDR3. The chain uses TRBV7-9 and TRBJ2-3, with D unresolved. The CDR3 sequence is 14 residues long. Trimming left V 1 base short and J 0 bases short, with 5 bases between. Germline V lookup: CDR1 SEHNR, CDR2 FQNEAQ (reference sequence). CDR3 region: CASSLGVSTDTQYF. CDR3 in DNA: TGTGCCAGCAGCTTAGGCGTCAGCACAGATACGCAGTATTTT.

The rearrangement uses TRBV6-1 and TRBJ2-7; 7 nucleotides match TRBD1. The CDR3 has 14 amino acids. The germline CDR1 and CDR2 sequences are MNHNS and SASEGT. V gave up 4 bases and J gave up 9 bases; unmatched junction bases: 12. CDR3 in DNA: TGTGCCAGCAGTGCCCGGGACAGTGTAAACGGGCAGTACTTC. Translating gives CASSARDSVNGQYF.

This clone was picked up a small number of times. The J gene is TRBJ2-3, the V gene TRBV19, with TRBD1 matching over 10 bases. The CDR3 length is 17 residues. The germline gives CDR1 LNHDA, CDR2 SQIVND (reference sequence). V gave up 3 bases and J gave up 2 bases; unmatched junction bases: 8. For the CDR3, the DNA is TGTGCCAGTAGTATTATGGGGACAGGGGCGATCACAGATACGCAGTATTTT. This codes for CASSIMGTGAITDTQYF.

The rearrangement uses TRBV30 and TRBJ1-1; D is unresolved. This CDR3 contains 15 residues. With 3 bases removed from V and 1 base from J, the gap between germline ends came to 15 bases. CDR1 is GTSNPN and CDR2 is SVGIG in the germline V gene (reference sequence). The CDR3 DNA follows: TGTGCCTGGAGCGTTGGTACATCGGCGAACACTGAAGCTTTCTTT. Residues: CAWSVGTSANTEAFF.

The chain couples TRBV30 to TRBJ1-5; D remains unclear. Trimming took off 1 base at V and 1 base at J, with 17 bases between the two ends. CDR1 GTSNPN and CDR2 SVGIG come from the germline V gene (reference sequence). The CDR3 contains 17 residues. CDR3 nucleotides: TGTGCCTGGAGTGGGGCAGTCGACCAACTGAGCAATCAGCCCCAGCATTTT. As protein: CAWSGAVDQLSNQPQHF.

This chain links TRBV30 with TRBJ1-1, with D maybe TRBD1 (6 bases). The CDR3 sequence is 16 residues long. With 2 bases removed from V and 10 bases from J, the gap between germline ends came to 26 bases. Germline V gene data show CDR1 as GTSNPN and CDR2 as SVGIG (reference sequence). The CDR3 here is CAWSYWAGVNLGVAFF. As DNA, the CDR3 is TGTGCCTGGAGTTATTGGGCAGGGGTGAATCTAGGTGTAGCTTTCTTT.

This clone appeared a few times. This chain joins TRBV4-2 and TRBJ2-2; unclear D gene. V lost 1 base, J lost 5 bases, and 11 bases lay in between. Germline V gene lookup returns CDR1 LGHNA and CDR2 YNFKEQ. The CDR3 contains 15 residues. This CDR3 reads CASSQGILGTGELFF. For the CDR3, the DNA is TGTGCCAGCAGCCAAGGGATATTGGGAACCGGGGAGCTGTTTTTT.

This clone has more than one count but fewer than ten. V and J are TRBV4-1 and TRBJ2-2, with D maybe TRBD1 (5 bases). Trimming removed 1 base from V and 0 bases from J, with 9 bases in between. The germline CDR1 and CDR2 sequences are MGHRA and YSYEKL. This CDR3 spans 16 amino acids. CDR3 in DNA: TGCGCCAGCAGCCAAGGGGCAGGGCCGAACACCGGGGAGCTGTTTTTT. This translates into CASSQGAGPNTGELFF.

This sequence joins TRBV10-3 and TRBJ2-3, with 8 positions matching TRBD2. There are 14 residues in the CDR3. V lost 6 bases and J lost 7; bases outside the gene matches: 9. The germline V gene encodes CDR1 ENHRY and CDR2 SYGVKD. The CDR3 coding sequence is TGTGCCATCAGAGGAGCGGGGGATTTGAATACGCAGTATTTT. Translating gives CAIRGAGDLNTQYF.